The rows below give T cell receptor beta chains drawn from one sample of a study of early T cells in non-severe SARS-CoV-2 infection. One entry per CDR3 protein results from TCRdb running MiXCR on the 5' RACE reads. The sample lists roughly 25,000 distinct CDR3 sequences; roughly 4.2% were seen once. The specimen sequenced was whole blood. The receptors here all came from an adult who was a healthcare worker with PCR-confirmed SARS-CoV-2 infection or an uninfected control (not recorded which). The CDR3 runs from the conserved cysteine through the conserved F or W. A D gene is named only where the DNA matches it firmly. Not all rows give a size; the values are once, few, many and, for expanded clones, a class.

>.|many|TRBV7-8|TRBJ2-7
TGTGCCAGCAGCACGTCCCGAGTCGGCCTTTCGAGTCGGTACGAGCAGTACTTC
CASSTSRVGLSSRYEQYF
>TRBD1|.|TRBV2|TRBJ1-4
TGTGCCAGCAGTCTGGACAGGCGCGATGAAAAACTGTTTTTT
CASSLDRRDEKLFF
>TRBD2|many|TRBV20-1|TRBJ2-1
TGCAGTGCTTATGCCGGGACTAGCGGGAGCAATGAGCAGTTCTTC
CSAYAGTSGSNEQFF
>.|.|TRBV6-5|TRBJ2-2
TGTGCCAGCAGTTACTTTTACCCGAACACCGGGGAGCTGTTTTTT
CASSYFYPNTGELFF
>.|many|TRBV6-1|TRBJ2-1
TGTGCCAGCAGTGCAGCACAGGGTGTGCAGTTCTTC
CASSAAQGVQFF
>TRBD2|.|TRBV29-1|TRBJ2-2
TGCAGCGTTGATCCCGGACTAGCGGGTACCGGGGAGCTGTTTTTT
CSVDPGLAGTGELFF
>.|.|TRBV18|TRBJ2-2
TGTGCCAGCTCGGCGACACCACCGGTATGGTCCGGGGAGCTGTTTTTT
CASSATPPVWSGELFF
>.|few|TRBV5-1|TRBJ2-3
TGCGCCAGCAGCTTGGACCAGGGGTCTACGCAGTATTTT
CASSLDQGSTQYF
>.|many|TRBV6-1|TRBJ2-5
TGTGCCAGCAGTATACTACAGTCTCAAGAGACCCAGTACTTC
CASSILQSQETQYF
>.|many|TRBV20-1|TRBJ1-4
TGCAGTGCTCCGGGACCGACTGGCCCTAATGAAAAACTGTTTTTT
CSAPGPTGPNEKLFF
>.|many|TRBV7-2|TRBJ2-1
TGTGCCAGCAGTCCCGTCCCGGCGGGTGAGCAGTTCTTC
CASSPVPAGEQFF
>.|many|TRBV5-1|TRBJ2-3
TGCGCCAGCAGCTTGAACTTTATCACAGATACGCAGTATTTT
CASSLNFITDTQYF
>TRBD1|many|TRBV28|TRBJ2-3
TGTGCCAGCAGTTTTGGGGGACAGGGAATCGAGACGCAGTATTTT
CASSFGGQGIETQYF
>.|.|TRBV6-2/TRBV6-3|TRBJ2-1
TGTGCCAGCAGTTATTCGATGATTGGGGCCGATGAGCAGTTCTTC
CASSYSMIGADEQFF
>TRBD2|.|TRBV4-2|TRBJ2-1
TGTGCCAGCAGCCAAGATCTCGTGGGACTAGCGGGAGTTGAGCAGTTCTTC
CASSQDLVGLAGVEQFF
>.|many|TRBV20-1|TRBJ2-2
TGCAGTGCTAGACCCCCACAGTCCAGGGCGGGCGGGGAGCTGTTTTTT
CSARPPQSRAGGELFF
>TRBD2|many|TRBV6-5|TRBJ2-7
TGTGCCAGCAGTTACAGTGGAGCGGGGGGGAAGGCCGAGCAGTACTTC
CASSYSGAGGKAEQYF
>.|few|TRBV7-8|TRBJ2-1
TGTGCCAGCAGCTTAATCGGGATGGCGGACTTGTTCTTC
CASSLIGMADLFF
>.|.|TRBV4-1|TRBJ1-4
TGCGCCAGCAGCCAAGAAAGGATAGGTGAAAAACTGTTTTTT
CASSQERIGEKLFF
>.|many|TRBV7-9|TRBJ2-7
TGTGCCAGCAGCGAGGGATCCGAGCAGTACTTC
CASSEGSEQYF
>TRBD2|many|TRBV19|TRBJ2-1
TGTGCCAGTAGTATCCGGACTAGCGGGAGCTCCTACAATGAGCAGTTCTTC
CASSIRTSGSSYNEQFF
>TRBD1|.|TRBV18|TRBJ1-4
TGTGCCAGCTCTCGCGATCAGGGGGCAACTAATGAAAAACTGTTTTTT
CASSRDQGATNEKLFF
>TRBD2|.|TRBV6-2/TRBV6-3|TRBJ2-1
TGTGCCAGCAGTTCGTACCCGGGTAGCGGGGTTTCCTACAATGAGCAGTTCTTC
CASSSYPGSGVSYNEQFF
>.|many|TRBV21-1|TRBJ2-5
TGTGCCAGCAGCTCCGATGGGGAGGGCTATCAAGAGACCCAGTACTTC
CASSSDGEGYQETQYF
>.|many|TRBV11-2|TRBJ2-7
TGTGCCAGCACCCGGGGGAGGTCCCTCTACGAGCAGTACTTC
CASTRGRSLYEQYF
>.|many|TRBV30|TRBJ2-6
TGTGCCTGGAGCCAGGGGGGCTCTGGGGCCAACGTCCTGACTTTC
CAWSQGGSGANVLTF
>.|many|TRBV27|TRBJ1-5
TGTGCCAGCAGTTTAGTGGGCCAGTTAAGCAATCAGCCCCAGCATTTT
CASSLVGQLSNQPQHF
>.|many|TRBV7-9|TRBJ2-5
TGTGCCAGCAGCCGTAGCGGAGCGAAGGGAGAGACCCAGTACTTC
CASSRSGAKGETQYF
>.|many|TRBV11-2|TRBJ2-7
TGTGCCAGCAGCCTAACCGGACTCCCTCCCTACGAGCAGTACTTC
CASSLTGLPPYEQYF
>.|many|TRBV14|TRBJ1-2
TGTGCCAGCAGCCAAGCCCGGACTCAAGGCTACACCTTC
CASSQARTQGYTF
>.|.|TRBV2|TRBJ2-1
TGTGCCAGCGGACAAGTTCAGGGCGATGAGCAGTTCTTC
CASGQVQGDEQFF
>.|.|TRBV27|TRBJ2-7
TGTGCCAGCAGTCCGACTTGGGGGGACTACGAGCAGTACTTC
CASSPTWGDYEQYF
>.|many|TRBV6-5|TRBJ1-2
TGTGCCAGCAGTTACTCGATTTATAAGGCAGGAAAAGGATATGGCTACACCTTC
CASSYSIYKAGKGYGYTF
>TRBD2|.|TRBV5-4|TRBJ2-7
TGTGCCAGCAGCTCGGGACTAGCGGGAATGAACTACGAGCAGTACTTC
CASSSGLAGMNYEQYF
>TRBD2|many|TRBV12-3/TRBV12-4|TRBJ2-1
TGTGCCACCCTATCGAGCGGGAGTTCCCATGAGCAGTTCTTC
CATLSSGSSHEQFF
>.|many|TRBV6-5|TRBJ1-4
TGTGCCAGCAGTGCCACCCAGACGGGAAGAAATGAAAAACTGTTTTTT
CASSATQTGRNEKLFF
>.|many|TRBV7-6|TRBJ2-2
TGTGCCAGCAGCTCGCGCGGGACATCCAACACCGGGGAGCTGTTTTTT
CASSSRGTSNTGELFF
>TRBD2|many|TRBV11-3|TRBJ2-1
TGTGCCAGCAGCTTTGGGAGGGAAGGCGGCTACAATGAGCAGTTCTTC
CASSFGREGGYNEQFF
>.|many|TRBV3-1|TRBJ2-5
TGTGCCAGCAGCCAAACCAGTCGCACCCAGTACTTC
CASSQTSRTQYF
>TRBD1|many|TRBV28|TRBJ1-6
TGTGCCAGCAGAATTGGGAGGGGGCTCTCACCCCTCCACTTT
CASRIGRGLSPLHF
>.|many|TRBV4-3|TRBJ2-5
TGCGCCAGCAGCCAAGAGGCGGCTCCGCAAGAGACCCAGTACTTC
CASSQEAAPQETQYF
>TRBD2|.|TRBV28|TRBJ2-3
TGTGCCAGCAGTACCCCTCTAGCGGGGGGTAGCACAGATACGCAGTATTTT
CASSTPLAGGSTDTQYF
>TRBD1|many|TRBV20-1|TRBJ1-6
TGCAGTGCTCGCGTCGGCCAGGGGGTTTCACCCCTCCACTTT
CSARVGQGVSPLHF
>TRBD1|many|TRBV7-6|TRBJ2-2
TGTGCCAGCAGCACACCGGGACAGGGAATAACCGGGGAGCTGTTTTTT
CASSTPGQGITGELFF
>.|many|TRBV7-9|TRBJ2-1
TGTGCCAGCAGCTTCCCCCCTGAGATCAATGAGCAGTTCTTC
CASSFPPEINEQFF
>TRBD2|many|TRBV3-1|TRBJ2-3
TGTGCCAGCAGCCTGGGACTAGCGGGAATGGCAGATACGCAGTATTTT
CASSLGLAGMADTQYF
>.|many|TRBV3-1|TRBJ2-7
TGTGCCAGCAGCAATACCTACGAGCAGTACTTC
CASSNTYEQYF
>.|medium-sized|TRBV11-2|TRBJ2-1
TGTGCCAGCAGCTTAGAGGGGTCCACCCGGCAGTTCTTC
CASSLEGSTRQFF
>.|few|TRBV5-1|TRBJ1-2
TGCGCCAGCAGCTTGTTGGAAGCTAACTATGGCTACACCTTC
CASSLLEANYGYTF
>.|few|TRBV6-1|TRBJ1-1
TGTGCCAGCAGTGAAGTAGGGACTGTAGCTTTCTTT
CASSEVGTVAFF
>TRBD2|many|TRBV28|TRBJ2-3
TGTGCCAGCAGGGGATCTAGCGGGGGATATACGCAGTATTTT
CASRGSSGGYTQYF
>.|few|TRBV7-9|TRBJ1-1
TGTGCCAGCAGCTCTACACCAAACACTGAAGCTTTCTTT
CASSSTPNTEAFF
>TRBD2|few|TRBV3-1|TRBJ2-7
TGTGCCAGCAGCCATCATCTCGGGGGGGACCAGAACGAGCAGTACTTC
CASSHHLGGDQNEQYF
>.|.|TRBV5-4|TRBJ1-6
TGTGCCAGCAGCCGACCGGGGGGGTATAATTCACCCCTCCACTTT
CASSRPGGYNSPLHF
>.|few|TRBV25-1|TRBJ2-1
TGTGCCAGCGCCTATGGGGATGAGCAGTTCTTC
CASAYGDEQFF
>.|many|TRBV11-2|TRBJ2-1
TGTGCCAGCAGCTTGAGAGGGGACTACAATGAGCAGTTCTTC
CASSLRGDYNEQFF
>.|many|TRBV10-1|TRBJ2-7
TGCGCCCACGTGGCGGACGAGCAGTACTTC
CAHVADEQYF
>TRBD2|many|TRBV11-2|TRBJ2-5
TGTGCCAGCAGCGTTGGACTAGCGGCCCAAGAGACCCAGTACTTC
CASSVGLAAQETQYF
>TRBD1|many|TRBV7-2|TRBJ1-2
TGTGCCAGCAGCTTTCAGACAGGGACCCCCTATGGCTACACCTTC
CASSFQTGTPYGYTF
>.|.|TRBV6-2/TRBV6-3|TRBJ2-3
TGTGCCAGCAGGGGGGCCTGGGAAGCAGATACGCAGTATTTT
CASRGAWEADTQYF